Below, 2 T cell receptor beta chains from the same sample are listed, as sequenced in a study of cytomegalovirus exposure and HLA in healthy donors. 60 Vbeta and 13 Jbeta primers were used in PCR. Some clones are missing from TCRdb's copy, which holds only in-frame ones; the method was immunoSEQ multiplex PCR. The sample has 150,000 to 200,000 clones, approximately 81% seen once. What was sequenced was PBMCs. These TCRs come from a woman in her 30s in good health and CMV-seronegative.

The rearrangement joins TRBV10-3 to TRBJ1-2; D uncertain. The CDR3 covers 14 residues. V gave up 0 bases and J gave up 2 bases, with 7 bases separating them. CDR1 and CDR2 (germline): ENHRY, SYGVKD. The CDR3 loop is CAISESAGNYGYTF. The CDR3 DNA is TGTGCCATCAGTGAGTCTGCCGGGAACTATGGCTACACCTTC.

The V call is TRBV6-6, the J call TRBJ2-5; TRBD2 aligns across 13 bases. J was trimmed by 5 bases and V by 6 bases; bases with no gene match: 6. The CDR3 covers 15 residues. CDR1 is MNHNY and CDR2 is SVGAGI in the germline V gene (reference sequence). CDR3 residues: CASRSTSGGAETQYF. The CDR3 nucleotides are TGTGCCAGCAGGTCCACTAGCGGGGGGGCCGAGACCCAGTACTTC.